This entry lists 32 T cell receptor beta chains sequenced from one sample in a study of T cells in Graves' hyperthyroidism and ophthalmopathy (dated by TCRdb to the late 2010s). Libraries were built with multiplex PCR. Sequencing used an Illumina HiSeq 2000. The TCR beta CDR3 regions were amplified from RNA transcripts. The first round of RT-PCR for the TCR CDR3 was performed with the HTBI primer set and the Qiagen OneStep RT-PCR kit. TCRdb trimmed the raw reads at Q25, called clones with MiXCR and kept productive beta chains. Every CDR3 protein is listed once, alongside the most common genes and DNA of its rows. Here the sample has under 400,000 distinct CDR3 sequences; 13% to 15% occur a single time. The ten biggest clones cover approximately 19% of the sample. The material sequenced was blood. The receptors derive from a woman aged 60-70 years with Graves' ophthalmopathy.

At least ten counts were recorded for this clonotype. V gene TRBV28 combines with J gene TRBJ1-4, with 9 bases fitting TRBD1. Germline CDR1 reads MDHEN; CDR2 reads SYDVKM. Trimming at V came to 6 bases and at J to 4 bases, leaving 6 bases not matched to a gene. The CDR3 has 15 residues. CDR3 sequence reads: CASRLAGQGNEKLFF. The CDR3 DNA reads TGTGCCAGCAGACTAGCGGGACAGGGTAATGAAAAACTGTTTTTT.

This clonotype was detected many times. This chain uses TRBV5-1 with TRBJ2-2, with D perhaps TRBD2 (6 bases). CDR1 and CDR2 from the germline V gene are SGHRS and YFSETQ. This CDR3 has 14 residues. The V gene lost 4 bases and the J gene lost 3 bases, with 10 bases spanning the gap. CDR3 loop: CASSRGGDTGELFF. In DNA form, the CDR3 reads TGCGCCAGCAGCCGTGGAGGGGACACCGGGGAGCTGTTTTTT.

This clonotype was detected many times. This chain connects TRBV10-2 to TRBJ2-7; D is possibly TRBD2 (5 bases). From germline, CDR1 is WSHSY and CDR2 SAAADI. The ends were cut back, 6 bases at V and 2 bases at J, with 17 bases in the middle. The CDR3 spans 15 residues. For the CDR3, the DNA is TGCGCCAGCAGAACGACGGGGTTGGGTCCCTACGAGCAGTACTTC. Amino acid sequence: CASRTTGLGPYEQYF.

The table lists this clonotype with a few counts. The gene calls are TRBV10-1 and TRBJ2-5; TRBD2 matches 12 bases. Germline trimming cut 6 bases from V and 1 base from J; bases unmatched to any gene: 3. The germline gives CDR1 WNHNN, CDR2 SYGVQD (reference sequence). The length of the CDR3 is 15 residues. CDR3 protein: CASSRLAGAQETQYF. The DNA of the CDR3 is TGCGCCAGCAGCCGACTAGCGGGGGCCCAAGAGACCCAGTACTTC.

This clonotype was seen repeatedly, ten times or more. The chain links TRBV2 to TRBJ2-5, with TRBD1 matching 9 bases. V dropped 1 base and J dropped 4; count of bases not matched to a gene: 4. The CDR3 sequence is 15 residues long. Germline V gene lookup returns CDR1 SNHLY and CDR2 FYNNEI. The CDR3 here is CASSEDRGLGETQYF. The CDR3 DNA reads as TGTGCCAGCAGTGAAGACAGGGGGCTTGGAGAGACCCAGTACTTC.

This clonotype has ten or more counts. This sequence joins TRBV5-1 and TRBJ1-2, with unresolved D. There are 13 residues in the CDR3. The V end was cut by 2 bases, the J end by 5 bases, with 10 bases between. The germline V gene encodes CDR1 SGHRS and CDR2 YFSETQ. This CDR3 reads CASSFAPNYGYTF. DNA of the CDR3: TGCGCCAGCAGCTTTGCCCCGAATTATGGCTACACCTTC.

In this sample, this clonotype turned up many times. The V gene is TRBV20-1, the J gene TRBJ1-5; D possibly corresponds to TRBD1 (5 bases). In germline, CDR1 is DFQATT, CDR2 SNEGSKA (reference sequence). Trimming left V 6 bases short and J 2 bases short, with 14 bases between. The length of the CDR3 is 14 residues. The CDR3 loop is CSALGPGGNQPQHF. The CDR3 DNA reads as TGCAGTGCCCTCGGACCGGGGGGCAATCAGCCCCAGCATTTT.

This clonotype was seen many times. The rearrangement uses TRBV5-1 and TRBJ2-7; TRBD1 might be the D (10 bases). Per the germline V gene, CDR1 is SGHRS and CDR2 is YFSETQ. The CDR3 is 18 amino acids. V shed 4 bases and J shed 6 bases, with 29 bases lying between them. CDR3 residues: CASSTGQGRLAGLSEQYF. In nucleotides, the CDR3 is TGCGCCAGCAGCACGGGACAGGGGCGTCTAGCGGGACTAAGCGAGCAGTACTTC.

V and J are TRBV7-3 and TRBJ2-7, with TRBD1 matching over 8 bases. CDR3 length equals 13 residues. With V trimmed by 0 bases and J by 5 bases, 0 bases remained unmatched. Looked up from germline, CDR1 is SGHTA and CDR2 is FQGTGA. The CDR3 is CASSLTTGDEQYF. The DNA of the CDR3 is TGTGCCAGCAGCTTAACGACAGGGGACGAGCAGTACTTC.

On this clonotype itself: A much larger clonotype is one base distant, so this may be a read error. In DNA, the CDR3 is TGTGCCAGCAGGGGGACAGGGTATGAGACCCAGTGCTTC. This codes for CASRGTGYETQCF. The J gene is TRBJ2-5, the V gene TRBV28; 9 positions match TRBD1. The length of the CDR3 is 13 residues. Germline V lookup: CDR1 MDHEN, CDR2 SYDVKM.

There are many counts of this clonotype. The chain carries TRBV28 and TRBJ2-5; TRBD1 aligns across 9 bases. The CDR3 covers 14 residues. Looked up from germline, CDR1 is MDHEN and CDR2 is SYDVKM. V shed 0 bases and J 5 bases; nucleotides not matched to a gene: 1. In nucleotides, the CDR3 is TGTGCCAGCAGTTTATGGGGGACAGGGGAGACCCAGTACTTC. It encodes CASSLWGTGETQYF.

This clonotype was observed many times. An end of the junction differs from the germline gene, which may be a read error. The chain recombines TRBV5-1 with TRBJ1-5, with TRBD1 as a possible D gene (6 bases). Germline values: CDR1 SGHRS, CDR2 YFSETQ. There are 14 residues in the CDR3. CDR3 sequence reads: CASSLGQSNQPQHF. In nucleotides, the CDR3 is TGTGCCAGCAGCTTAGGACAGAGCAATCAGCCCCAGCATTTT.

In this sample, this clonotype turned up a few times. The V call is TRBV20-1, the J call TRBJ2-3; D gene ambiguous. The CDR3 covers 9 residues. CDR1 and CDR2 (germline): DFQATT, SNEGSKA (reference sequence). CDR3 coding DNA: TGCACCTTTCGAAATACGCAGTATTTT. Protein: CTFRNTQYF.

The chain uses TRBV28 and TRBJ1-5; the match to TRBD1 covers 7 bases. V shed 2 bases and J 0 bases; nucleotides not matched to a gene: 10. The germline gives CDR1 MDHEN, CDR2 SYDVKM. The CDR3 runs 18 residues. Written as DNA, the CDR3 is TGTGCCAGCAGTTTACGGGGACAGAGGAGTTATAGCAATCAGCCCCAGCATTTT. Amino acids: CASSLRGQRSYSNQPQHF.

This clonotype has ten or more counts. The chain couples TRBV2 to TRBJ2-1, with D tentatively TRBD1 (6 bases). The germline V gene encodes CDR1 SNHLY and CDR2 FYNNEI. The CDR3 consists of 14 residues. V was trimmed by 3 bases and J by 7 bases, leaving 13 bases between them. The CDR3 sequence: CASSEMGAWNEQFF. DNA of the CDR3: TGTGCCAGCAGTGAGATGGGGGCCTGGAATGAGCAGTTCTTC.

This clonotype was seen at least ten times. The chain recombines TRBV19 with TRBJ2-1; D not resolved. Germline V lookup: CDR1 LNHDA, CDR2 SQIVND (reference sequence). This CDR3 comprises 15 residues. V was clipped by 4 bases and J by 2 bases, with 12 bases between them. The CDR3 region is CASSSGMFPYNEQFF. CDR3 bases: TGTGCCAGTAGTAGCGGCATGTTCCCCTACAATGAGCAGTTCTTC.

This clonotype was counted between two and nine times. V gene TRBV27 combines with J gene TRBJ2-5, with 9 bases aligning to TRBD1. CDR1 MNHEY and CDR2 SMNVEV come from the germline V gene (reference sequence). The CDR3 has 16 amino acids. Unmatched junction bases numbered 11, after V lost 4 bases and J lost 5 bases. The CDR3 DNA reads TGTGCCAGCAGTTCCTCCTCCGGGACAGGGTCGGAGACCCAGTACTTC. As protein: CASSSSSGTGSETQYF.

Ten or more counts support this clonotype. The J gene is TRBJ1-3, the V gene TRBV5-5; unclear D gene. This CDR3 is built from 15 residues. The V end lost 4 bases, the J end lost 0 bases, and 11 bases lay between the germline ends. The germline gives CDR1 SGHKS, CDR2 YYEKEE (reference sequence). CDR3 amino acids: CASSTRLISGNTIYF. The CDR3 bases are TGTGCCAGCAGCACACGACTGATCTCTGGAAACACCATATATTTT.

This clonotype came up many times. The chain combines TRBV11-2 with TRBJ2-7; 11 bases fit TRBD2. This CDR3 is 14 amino acids long. V trimming: 1 base; J trimming: 6 bases; junction bases outside the gene matches: 2. CDR1 is SGHAT, CDR2 FQNNGV, per germline. The CDR3 region is CASSLGSGRVEQYF. The DNA for the CDR3 is TGTGCCAGCAGCTTAGGTAGCGGGAGGGTCGAGCAGTACTTC.

The chain combines TRBV14 with TRBJ2-1, with 8 bases lining up with TRBD2. CDR1 is SGHDN and CDR2 is FVKESK in the germline V gene. The trim removed 4 bases at V and 1 base at J, leaving 9 bases unmatched. This CDR3 has 17 amino acids. The CDR3 DNA sequence: TGTGCCAGCAGCCGGGATAGCGGGACTTTTTCCTACAATGAGCAGTTCTTC. It codes for CASSRDSGTFSYNEQFF.

This clonotype was detected only a few times. The chain recombines TRBV20-1 with TRBJ1-4; D not resolved. From germline, CDR1 is DFQATT and CDR2 SNEGSKA (reference sequence). This CDR3 is 11 amino acids long. V lost 0 bases and J 11 bases, leaving 7 bases between the germline ends. CDR3 sequence (DNA): TGCAGTGCTAGAGAAGGGTACAAACTGTTTTTT. Translation: CSAREGYKLFF.

This clonotype was recorded a few times. This chain joins TRBV7-3 and TRBJ2-2; the D call may be TRBD1 or TRBD2 (5 bases each). With 5 bases removed from V and 1 base from J, the gap between germline ends came to 14 bases. CDR3 size: 16 residues. Germline CDR1 reads SGHTA; CDR2 reads FQGTGA. CDR3 region: CASSKGTDRNTGELFF. The CDR3 region has the DNA TGTGCCAGCAGCAAAGGGACGGACCGGAACACCGGGGAGCTGTTTTTT.

This clonotype came up many times. The rearrangement joins TRBV11-2 to TRBJ2-1; no firm D call. This CDR3 spans 12 amino acids. V gave up 5 bases and J gave up 12 bases, with 14 bases separating them. Germline V CDR1 and CDR2: SGHAT, FQNNGV. The CDR3 DNA reads TGTGCCAGCAGCCCTACCCGGTTAATGCAGTTCTTC. As protein: CASSPTRLMQFF. The variable domain in full, completed from reference TRBV11-2 and TRBJ2-1, reads EAGVAQSPRYKIIEKRQSVAFWCNPISGHATLYWYQQILGQGPKLLIQFQNNGVVDDSQLPKDRFSAERLKGVDSTLKIQPAKLEDSAVYLCASSPTRLMQFFGPGTRLTVL.

This clonotype was seen a few times. The chain links TRBV24-1 to TRBJ2-1; D perhaps matches TRBD2 (6 bases). Per germline, CDR1 KGHDR and CDR2 SFDVKD. V was pared by 2 bases and J by 0 bases, with 7 bases between. This CDR3 is 15 amino acids long. The CDR3 nucleotides read TGTGCCACCAGTGATTGGAGGGGCTCCTACAATGAGCAGTTCTTC. Translated, it gives CATSDWRGSYNEQFF.

This clonotype was seen ten or more times. This rearrangement joins TRBV12-3 or TRBV12-4 to TRBJ1-1, with 8 positions matching TRBD1. The CDR3 loop spans 17 amino acids. Trimming cost V 1 base and J 0 bases; bases outside gene matches: 7. For the CDR3, the DNA is TGTGCCAGCAGTTTAGGACAGGGGTCCCGCATGAACACTGAAGCTTTCTTT. Its protein product is CASSLGQGSRMNTEAFF.

This clonotype was seen at least ten times. V usage is TRBV11-2 and J usage is TRBJ2-1, with TRBD2 as a possible D gene (7 bases). V was clipped by 1 base and J by 9 bases, with 22 bases between them. Germline V gene data show CDR1 as SGHAT and CDR2 as FQNNGV. The CDR3 extends over 17 amino acids. The CDR3 reads CASSLGGGGRWTGEQFF. DNA of the CDR3: TGTGCCAGCAGCTTAGGGGGGGGGGGCAGGTGGACCGGTGAGCAGTTCTTC.

In this sample, this clonotype turned up many times. V usage is TRBV6-6 and J usage is TRBJ2-2, with D unresolved. Trimming pared 0 bases from V and 4 bases from J, leaving 12 bases between. Germline-derived CDR1 and CDR2 are MNHNY and SVGAGI (reference sequence). The CDR3 has 16 amino acids. In nucleotides, the CDR3 is TGTGCCAGCAGTTACTCGACCCACAGCCTCACCGGGGAGCTGTTTTTT. Protein sequence: CASSYSTHSLTGELFF.

This clonotype was detected many times. The chain joins TRBV7-8 to TRBJ2-5; no clear D. CDR1 is SGHVS and CDR2 is FQNEAQ in the germline V gene. This CDR3 is built from 11 residues. V shed 5 bases and J shed 5 bases, with 6 bases lying between them. The CDR3, as DNA: TGTGCCAGCAGCACGGGCGAGACCCAGTACTTC. Translating gives CASSTGETQYF.

This clonotype was recorded a few times. The rearrangement links TRBV19 to TRBJ2-5, with 8 bases aligning to TRBD1. The CDR3 length is 17 residues. Looked up from germline, CDR1 is LNHDA and CDR2 is SQIVND (reference sequence). Germline trimming cut 5 bases from V and 1 base from J; bases unmatched to any gene: 12. The CDR3, as DNA: TGTGCCAGTAGTGCCTGGACAGGGCTAGGGAGCCAAGAGACCCAGTACTTC. It specifies CASSAWTGLGSQETQYF.

The chain couples TRBV7-9 to TRBJ2-7; D not resolved. The CDR3 sequence is 13 residues long. Trimming cost V 8 bases and J 4 bases, with 15 bases left between them. Germline values: CDR1 SEHNR, CDR2 FQNEAQ (reference sequence). CDR3 loop: CASRSFTEYEQYF. Here the CDR3 DNA reads TGTGCCAGCCGATCCTTTACGGAGTACGAGCAGTACTTC.

This clonotype was seen only once. The J gene is TRBJ1-2, the V gene TRBV19; 7 bases fit TRBD1. Per germline, CDR1 LNHDA and CDR2 SQIVND (reference sequence). The J segment lost 2 bases and the V segment lost 5 bases, leaving 8 bases of the junction unmatched. CDR3 length equals 15 residues. CDR3 in amino acids: CASSLRQGLNYGYTF. In DNA form, the CDR3 reads TGTGCCAGTAGTCTTAGACAGGGTCTCAACTATGGCTACACCTTC. Filled out from reference TRBV19 and TRBJ1-2, the complete variable domain reads DGGITQSPKYLFRKEGQNVTLSCEQNLNHDAMYWYRQDPGQGLRLIYYSQIVNDFQKGDIAEGYSVSREKKESFPLTVTSAQKNPTAFYLCASSLRQGLNYGYTFGSGTRLTVV.

This rearrangement joins TRBV27 to TRBJ1-1; D perhaps matches TRBD1 (6 bases). Germline V gives CDR1 MNHEY, CDR2 SMNVEV (reference sequence). There are 15 residues in the CDR3. V was shortened by 5 bases and J by 0 bases, with 13 bases between the two germline ends. The CDR3 spells CASSTLTGVNTEAFF. The CDR3 nucleotides read TGTGCCAGCAGTACTCTGACAGGAGTGAACACTGAAGCTTTCTTT.